The clone carrying this T cell receptor (beta chain) was observed once. In the original processing: Researchers report that nucleated cell counts were estimated from reference gene primer amplification. TCRdb's copy holds only in-frame clones and misses some; the assay was immunoSEQ multiplex PCR. The DNA gave D and trimming, while V, J and clone size come from that table. The sample has 14,000 or so clones; less than 95% are singletons. The J segment lost 5 bases and the V segment lost 0 bases, leaving 4 bases of the junction unmatched. In germline, CDR1 is SGHRS, CDR2 YFSETQ. CDR3 length: 15 residues. This sample is drawn from a study of blood T cell repertoires in COVID-19. About the study: Samples representing acute and convalescent COVID-19 were sourced from the United States, Italy and Spain. Sample material is recorded as cDNA or gDNA derived from T cells, B-cell-depleted T cells, or PBMCs.

This TCR came from a human donor in a cohort sampled during active COVID-19. V is TRBV5-1 and J is TRBJ2-1; 8 positions match TRBD2. The sequenced sample consisted of peripheral blood. CDR3 DNA: TGCGCCAGCAGCTTGGCCGGGAGGGGCGACAATGAGCAGTTCTTC. Translated, it gives CASSLAGRGDNEQFF. Full variable domain (outside the CDR3, taken from reference TRBV5-1 and TRBJ2-1): KAGVTQTPRYLIKTRGQQVTLSCSPISGHRSVSWYQQTPGQGLQFLFEYFSETQRNKGNFPGRFSGRQFSNSRSEMNVSTLELGDSALYLCASSLAGRGDNEQFFGPGTRLTVL.